This passage covers 24 T cell receptor beta chains from one sample sequenced in a study of early T cells in non-severe SARS-CoV-2 infection. Using its own MiXCR run on the 5' RACE reads, TCRdb lists one record per CDR3 protein. The sample holds about 77,000 distinct CDR3 sequences, about 9.6% seen once. Material for sequencing was whole blood. These TCRs come from an adult who was a healthcare worker with PCR-confirmed SARS-CoV-2 infection or an uninfected control (not recorded which).

This clonotype was observed at least ten times. V usage is TRBV4-1 and J usage is TRBJ2-3; D may be TRBD2 (6 bases). Trimming took 4 bases from V and 5 from J, leaving 10 bases between them. The CDR3 contains 13 residues. Germline CDR1 and CDR2: MGHRA and YSYEKL. The CDR3 sequence: CASSPRTIDTQYF. The CDR3, as DNA: TGCGCCAGCAGCCCCCGGACTATAGATACGCAGTATTTT.

This clonotype was picked up a small number of times. V and J are TRBV5-5 and TRBJ1-3; D uncertain. The CDR3 is made up of 13 amino acids. Germline V CDR1 and CDR2: SGHKS, YYEKEE (reference sequence). V dropped 2 bases and J dropped 3 bases, with 6 bases sitting between them. The CDR3: CASSFDFGNTIYF. As DNA, the CDR3 is TGTGCCAGCAGCTTTGATTTTGGAAACACCATATATTTT.

This clonotype occurred many times. V and J are TRBV10-3 and TRBJ2-5; TRBD1 agrees at 8 bases. The V gene end was trimmed by 5 bases and the J gene end by 4 bases; junction bases not matched to a gene: 6. CDR1 and CDR2 from the germline V gene are ENHRY and SYGVKD. CDR3 length equals 14 residues. The DNA for the CDR3 is TGTGCCATCAGTTACTCGACAGGGGTAGAGACCCAGTACTTC. Translating gives CAISYSTGVETQYF.

This clonotype was observed many times. In DNA, the CDR3 is TGCAGTGCTAGGGGACTAGCGGCAAGCATTCCCTACAATGAGCAGTTCTTC. Amino acids: CSARGLAASIPYNEQFF. This chain uses TRBV20-1 with TRBJ2-1, with TRBD2 matching 11 bases. Trimming took 3 bases from V and 2 from J; bases not matched to a gene: 9. This CDR3 contains 17 residues. Looked up from germline, CDR1 is DFQATT and CDR2 is SNEGSKA (reference sequence).

V gene TRBV27 combines with J gene TRBJ1-4; no definite D call. Germline lookup yields CDR1 MNHEY and CDR2 SMNVEV (reference sequence). V gave up 4 bases and J gave up 3 bases, with 12 bases separating them. CDR3 length equals 15 residues. CDR3 bases: TGTGCCAGCAGTTCCGTAGGTTTTGCTAATGAAAAACTGTTTTTT. The encoded protein is CASSSVGFANEKLFF.

This chain links TRBV20-1 with TRBJ2-1; a weak D match, TRBD2 (6 bases). The germline V gene encodes CDR1 DFQATT and CDR2 SNEGSKA (reference sequence). CDR3 length equals 14 residues. Between the trimmed V and J ends, which lost 1 base and 2 bases, there was a span of 9 bases. The CDR3 DNA is TGCAGTGCTAGAGCGGGGGTGGCCTACAATGAGCAGTTCTTC. Its translation: CSARAGVAYNEQFF.

This clonotype showed up just a few times. J is TRBJ2-1 and V is TRBV5-4; 12 bases map to TRBD2. The CDR3 spans 16 residues. The germline gives CDR1 SGHNT, CDR2 YYREEE (reference sequence). The J segment lost 4 bases and the V segment lost 0 bases, leaving 2 bases of the junction unmatched. For the CDR3, the DNA is TGTGCCAGCAGCTTGGAGACTAGCGGGGGTTACAATGAGCAGTTCTTC. Encoded protein: CASSLETSGGYNEQFF. Using reference TRBV5-4 and TRBJ2-1 for the parts outside the CDR3, the full variable domain is ETGVTQSPTHLIKTRGQQVTLRCSSQSGHNTVSWYQQALGQGPQFIFQYYREEENGRGNFPPRFSGLQFPNYSSELNVNALELDDSALYLCASSLETSGGYNEQFFGPGTRLTVL.

The V call is TRBV5-1, the J call TRBJ1-2; TRBD1 is a possible D gene (6 bases). Germline V CDR1 and CDR2: SGHRS, YFSETQ. The CDR3 extends over 15 amino acids. The V gene lost 0 bases and the J gene lost 8 bases, with 17 bases spanning the gap. The CDR3 region has the DNA TGCGCCAGCAGCTTGGCCGGGGGGCAAGTTGGCGGCTACACCTTC. It encodes CASSLAGGQVGGYTF.

There are a few counts of this clonotype. The rearrangement uses TRBV20-1 and TRBJ1-2; no firm D call. The ends were cut back, 7 bases at V and 4 bases at J, with 13 bases in the middle. Germline CDR1 reads DFQATT; CDR2 reads SNEGSKA (reference sequence). The CDR3 contains 12 residues. The CDR3 sequence is CSGGKGPYGYTF. The CDR3 DNA follows: TGCAGTGGGGGAAAGGGCCCCTATGGCTACACCTTC.

This clonotype was detected many times. J is TRBJ1-2 and V is TRBV5-8; maybe TRBD1 (6 bases). V lost 7 bases and J lost 7, with 20 bases in between. This CDR3 is built from 14 residues. CDR1 and CDR2 (germline): SGHTS, YDEGEE. CDR3 DNA sequence: TGTGCCAGCTGCACCCCAGGGGTCCGACTTGGCTACACCTTC. This sequence encodes CASCTPGVRLGYTF.

The chain is built from TRBV27 and TRBJ2-7, with TRBD2 matching over 10 bases. Germline values: CDR1 MNHEY, CDR2 SMNVEV (reference sequence). The CDR3 loop spans 15 amino acids. J gave up 1 base and V 6 bases, and 6 bases lay outside the gene matches. As DNA, the CDR3 is TGTGCCAGCAGAGATCCTAGCGGGGGATCCTACGAGCAGTACTTC. This encodes CASRDPSGGSYEQYF.

This clonotype was found a few times. The chain employs TRBV6-2 or TRBV6-3 and TRBJ1-4; D not resolved. Looked up from germline, CDR1 is MNHEY and CDR2 is SVGEGT. The germline V and J ends were trimmed by 4 bases and 8 bases, with 8 bases remaining between them. This CDR3 spans 12 amino acids. CDR3 DNA sequence: TGTGCCAGCAGTTCGGTGGGCGAAAAACTGTTTTTT. It is translated as CASSSVGEKLFF.

The rearrangement joins TRBV28 to TRBJ1-3, with 9 positions matching TRBD1. CDR3 size: 17 residues. Germline CDR1 reads MDHEN; CDR2 reads SYDVKM. Trimming cost V 3 bases and J 2 bases; bases outside gene matches: 8. CDR3 region: CASSFGTGWKTGNTIYF. The CDR3 DNA sequence: TGTGCCAGCAGTTTTGGGACAGGGTGGAAAACTGGAAACACCATATATTTT.

This clonotype was seen only a few times. Being one base from a much bigger clone, this may be a read error. This chain connects TRBV28 to TRBJ2-5; D not certain. The CDR3 length is 11 residues. Germline V lookup: CDR1 MDHEN, CDR2 SYDVKM. V lost 2 bases to trimming and J lost 4 bases, with 2 bases between them. In DNA form, the CDR3 reads TGTGCCAGCAGTTTAGTAGAGACCCAGTACTTC. It translates to CASSLVETQYF.

This clonotype was found once. This rearrangement joins TRBV6-5 to TRBJ2-7; 10 nucleotides align to TRBD1. Germline loops: CDR1 MNHEY, CDR2 SVGAGI. The CDR3 length is 14 residues. The ends lost 6 bases at V and 10 bases at J; junction bases unmatched: 12. The CDR3 region has the DNA TGTGCCAGCAGAACCAATCCGACAGGGGGCTACCAGTACTTC. Protein: CASRTNPTGGYQYF.

This clonotype was found many times. The J gene is TRBJ2-3, the V gene TRBV20-1; 7 bases align to TRBD2. CDR1 and CDR2 from the germline V gene are DFQATT and SNEGSKA (reference sequence). Losses at the gene ends were 2 bases for V and 0 bases for J; bases not matched to a gene: 5. The CDR3 covers 15 residues. The CDR3 coding sequence is TGCAGTGCTAGAACCCAAGCGGGGAGCACAGATACGCAGTATTTT. Translating it yields CSARTQAGSTDTQYF.

This clonotype was seen at least ten times. The J gene is TRBJ2-1, the V gene TRBV9; D is unresolved. The CDR3 is 16 amino acids. Between the trimmed V and J ends, which lost 2 bases and 0 bases, there was a span of 12 bases. CDR1 and CDR2 (germline): SGDLS, YYNGEE. The CDR3 coding sequence is TGTGCCAGCAGCGTGAGCGTGGATAGCTCCTACAATGAGCAGTTCTTC. Translating gives CASSVSVDSSYNEQFF.

The chain employs TRBV3-1 and TRBJ2-3; D remains ambiguous. Germline CDR1 reads LGHDT; CDR2 reads YNNKEL (reference sequence). This CDR3 is 12 amino acids long. V lost 4 bases and J lost 6, with 8 bases in between. The CDR3 DNA reads TGTGCCAGCAGCCGCTTCGCGGATACGCAGTATTTT. Translated, it gives CASSRFADTQYF.

This chain connects TRBV20-1 to TRBJ1-4; D unclear. With 3 bases removed from V and 7 bases from J, the gap between germline ends came to 6 bases. This CDR3 has 11 residues. CDR1 and CDR2 (germline): DFQATT, SNEGSKA (reference sequence). CDR3 sequence (DNA): TGCAGTGCTAGTCAAGTTGAAAAACTGTTTTTT. Its translation is CSASQVEKLFF.

This clonotype has just a few counts. This sequence joins TRBV12-3 or TRBV12-4 and TRBJ2-5; 8 bases align to TRBD1. This CDR3 has 15 residues. Losses at the gene ends were 6 bases for V and 5 bases for J; bases not matched to a gene: 11. The CDR3 region is CASSPGQGRGETQYF. The CDR3 DNA sequence: TGTGCCAGCAGCCCTGGACAGGGAAGAGGGGAGACCCAGTACTTC.

This clonotype was counted at least ten times. J is TRBJ2-1 and V is TRBV30; D might be TRBD2 (5 bases). There are 15 residues in the CDR3. Between the trimmed V and J ends, which lost 3 bases and 9 bases, there was a span of 21 bases. Germline loops: CDR1 GTSNPN, CDR2 SVGIG (reference sequence). This CDR3 reads CAWRYSHGMLSEQFF. As DNA, the CDR3 is TGTGCCTGGAGGTACTCACACGGGATGCTCAGTGAGCAGTTCTTC.

In its sample, this clonotype was seen many times. The V call is TRBV20-1, the J call TRBJ2-3; the D is unclear. Looked up from germline, CDR1 is DFQATT and CDR2 is SNEGSKA (reference sequence). The ends were cut back, 5 bases at V and 2 bases at J, with 5 bases in the middle. The CDR3 is 11 residues long. The CDR3 nucleotides read TGCAGTGCTCTCCTCACAGATACGCAGTATTTT. Amino acid sequence: CSALLTDTQYF.

The genes are TRBV28 and TRBJ2-5; TRBD2 is a possible D gene (6 bases). Looked up from germline, CDR1 is MDHEN and CDR2 is SYDVKM. CDR3 length: 14 residues. V lost 5 bases to trimming and J lost 6 bases, with 16 bases between them. The CDR3 DNA reads as TGTGCCAGCAGTGCCGACCGGGAGCCCAAGACCCAGTACTTC. Amino acids: CASSADREPKTQYF.

V gene TRBV25-1 combines with J gene TRBJ2-7; tentative D call: TRBD2 (6 bases). This CDR3 is built from 13 residues. The germline V gene has CDR1 MGHDK and CDR2 SYGVNS. V gave up 6 bases and J gave up 3 bases, with 12 bases separating them. The CDR3 reads CASSRDSHYEQYF. The CDR3 coding sequence is TGTGCCAGCAGCCGGGACTCTCACTACGAGCAGTACTTC.